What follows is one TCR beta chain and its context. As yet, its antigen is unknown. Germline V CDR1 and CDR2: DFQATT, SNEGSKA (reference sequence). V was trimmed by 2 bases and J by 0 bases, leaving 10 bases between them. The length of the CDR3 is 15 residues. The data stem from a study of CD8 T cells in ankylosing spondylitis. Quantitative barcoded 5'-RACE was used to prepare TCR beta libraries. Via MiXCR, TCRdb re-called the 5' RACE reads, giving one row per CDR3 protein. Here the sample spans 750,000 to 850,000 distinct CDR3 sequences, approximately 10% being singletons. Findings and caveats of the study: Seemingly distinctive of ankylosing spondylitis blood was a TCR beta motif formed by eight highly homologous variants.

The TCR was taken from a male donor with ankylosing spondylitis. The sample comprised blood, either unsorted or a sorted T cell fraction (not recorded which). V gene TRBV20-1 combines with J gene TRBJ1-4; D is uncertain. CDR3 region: CSARKGPATNEKLFF. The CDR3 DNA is TGCAGTGCTAGAAAAGGGCCCGCAACTAATGAAAAACTGTTTTTT.